These 8 T cell receptor beta chains were all obtained from the same sample, sequenced in a study of control samples from healthy donors and cancer patients. Data came from immunoSEQ multiplex PCR; TCRdb stores just in-frame clones and leaves some out. The table includes about 140,000 clones, approximately 86% detected once. The sample was blood. The receptors originated from a man between 18 and 29 years old in good health.

J is TRBJ2-3 and V is TRBV6-5; D is ambiguous. Trimming shortened V by 2 bases and J by 2 bases, and 5 bases separated the two germline ends. Germline assignment: CDR1 MNHEY and CDR2 SVGAGI. The CDR3 has 13 amino acids. The CDR3 loop is CASSYQHTDTQYF. As DNA, the CDR3 is TGTGCCAGCAGTTACCAACACACAGATACGCAGTATTTT.

V and J are TRBV7-8 and TRBJ1-2; D is possibly TRBD1 (5 bases). CDR1 is SGHVS, CDR2 FQNEAQ, per germline. With 0 bases removed from V and 8 bases from J, the gap between germline ends came to 16 bases. CDR3 length: 15 residues. The CDR3 protein is CASSLAGAGISGYTF. For the CDR3, the DNA is TGTGCCAGCAGCTTAGCGGGCGCAGGGATCAGCGGCTACACCTTC.

The V call is TRBV19, the J call TRBJ2-3; tentatively, D is TRBD2 (7 bases). This CDR3 comprises 15 residues. V lost 3 bases to trimming and J lost 2 bases, with 12 bases between them. Germline loops: CDR1 LNHDA, CDR2 SQIVND (reference sequence). The CDR3 DNA sequence: TGTGCCAGTAGTATTTCTCGGGGGGCCACAGATACGCAGTATTTT. Protein product: CASSISRGATDTQYF.

Only one count was recorded for this clone. V is TRBV7-2 and J is TRBJ2-3; a possible D gene is TRBD2 (5 bases). CDR3 length: 16 amino acids. CDR1 and CDR2 from the germline V gene are SGHTA and FQGNSA. V lost 1 base and J 0 bases, leaving 11 bases between the germline ends. The CDR3 bases are TGTGCCAGCAGCTTAGTGGTCAGAGGGAGCACAGATACGCAGTATTTT. This codes for CASSLVVRGSTDTQYF.

This clone was seen a handful of times. The chain uses TRBV3-1 (or the pseudogene TRBV3-2) and TRBJ2-3; D is possibly TRBD1 or TRBD2 (5 bases each). Germline lookup yields CDR1 LGHDT and CDR2 YNNKEL (reference sequence). V dropped 10 bases and J dropped 0 bases, with 14 bases sitting between them. There are 14 residues in the CDR3. The CDR3 region is CATTGTASTDTQYF. The CDR3, as DNA: TGTGCCACCACCGGGACCGCTAGCACAGATACGCAGTATTTT.

The V call is TRBV20-1, the J call TRBJ1-2; D is unclear. The V gene's germline CDR1 is DFQATT and CDR2 SNEGSKA (reference sequence). There are 11 residues in the CDR3. The germline V and J ends were trimmed by 5 bases and 2 bases, with 6 bases remaining between them. The CDR3 loop reads CSARANYGYTF. CDR3 sequence (DNA): TGCAGTGCTCGAGCGAACTATGGCTACACCTTC.

This rearrangement joins TRBV12-3 or TRBV12-4 to TRBJ2-1; D ambiguous. V was cut by 1 base and J by 6 bases, with 7 bases left in between. The CDR3 extends over 13 amino acids. This CDR3 reads CASSLGMPNEQFF. DNA of the CDR3: TGTGCCAGCAGTTTAGGGATGCCCAATGAGCAGTTCTTC.

V is TRBV6-2 or TRBV6-3 and J is TRBJ2-1, with TRBD2 identical over 7 bases. This CDR3 spans 15 amino acids. The V gene end was trimmed by 3 bases and the J gene end by 9 bases; junction bases not matched to a gene: 11. Germline assignment: CDR1 MNHEY and CDR2 SVGEGT. CDR3 amino acids: CASSYGAYGGGEQFF. Here the CDR3 DNA reads TGTGCCAGCAGTTATGGGGCGTACGGCGGGGGTGAGCAGTTCTTC.